This paragraph covers one T cell receptor (beta chain) sequence. Its antigen is still unknown. The sample's time point: cycle 4 day 1 (C4D1), after less than 7 weeks of nivolumab. Each patient's relapse followed autologous stem cell transplantation, and brentuximab vedotin exposure varied. Best responses included complete response and partial response; otherwise, the best response was progressive disease. These data belong to a study of PD-1 blockade in classical Hodgkin lymphoma. Study conclusions and caveats: Relapsed/refractory patients reportedly had lower baseline diversity than newly diagnosed patients.

The germline V gene encodes CDR1 ENHRY and CDR2 SYGVKD. J lost 5 bases, V lost 6 bases, and 2 bases had no gene match. This CDR3 is 13 amino acids long. Data came from immunoSEQ multiplex PCR; TCRdb stores just in-frame clones and leaves some out. The sample includes tens of thousands of clones, 90% to 95% seen only once; the top ten take 6.5% to 9.5%. This rearrangement joins TRBV10-3 to TRBJ2-2; TRBD1 matches at 8 bases. The source is a human donor with classical Hodgkin lymphoma. The sequenced sample was peripheral blood mononuclear cells (PBMCs), obtained before the fourth cycle of nivolumab. CDR3 residues: CAIRTGATGELFF. In nucleotides, the CDR3 is TGTGCCATCAGGACAGGGGCGACCGGGGAGCTGTTTTTT.